The present T cell receptor (beta chain) was sequenced within a study of radiotherapy plus CTLA-4 blockade in lung cancer (dated by TCRdb to 2016 to 2019). Context from the whole study: Objective responses occurred in roughly 19% of enrolled patients, and around 30% achieved disease control. Broader findings and caveats from the paper: After treatment with radiotherapy and ipilimumab, TCR clones that originated in tumors expanded in peripheral blood. The strongest predictors of response were reported to be early dynamic shifts in blood T cell clones along with a rise in serum interferon-beta following radiation.

Library generation was performed with the immunoSEQ multiplex PCR assay. Here the immuneACCESS table is served through TCRdb, limited to in-frame sequences with V and J called. Missing clones are a known gap in these copies; in checked studies unresolved V genes cover under half, and the rest lacks a known reason. This sample comprises 120,000 or so clones, approximately 90% of them detected only once. The ten largest account for 6.9% of the sample. To note about this clone: Its antigen specificity is not known. Base quality data are lacking; no much larger clone is found one base away.

The study tested focal radiation therapy combined with CTLA-4 blockade (ipilimumab) in patients with chemo-refractory metastatic non-small-cell lung cancer. This clonotype was sampled from a human donor with non-small cell lung cancer that progressed on radiotherapy plus ipilimumab. The specimen was peripheral blood, collected from a patient treated with radiotherapy plus ipilimumab.

The nucleotide sequence reads TGTGCCAGCAGCCCGGACCCGACCCCTTACAATGAGCAGTTCTTC. It encodes CASSPDPTPYNEQFF. Recombination linked TRBV11-3 to TRBJ2-1; the D gene is unclear. V and J are truncated by 5 bases and 4 bases respectively, leaving an intervening sequence of 15 bases. CDR1 and CDR2 (SGHNT, YENEEA) derive from the germline V gene. Including cysteine and phenylalanine, the CDR3 has 15 amino acids. Only CDR3 DNA remains: 45 bases, in frame from the first base.